Given below is one T cell receptor beta chain in context. This clonotype was picked up one time. Its antigen has not been determined. Qualities for individual bases were not recorded, and no much larger clone is one base off. A read on its own is weak evidence. This entry belongs to a study of CD8 T cells in Susac syndrome (dated by TCRdb to between 2018 and 2020). Regarding the complete study: Of the Susac syndrome patients who were sequenced, more than five had clinically active disease and 8 or 9 were in clinical remission. The clonality of the CD8+ T cell repertoire was compared across about a dozen healthy donors, some 14 Susac syndrome patients and roughly 16 multiple sclerosis patients. Susac syndrome patients were therapy-naive, on corticosteroids (some also receiving IVIg), or on IVIg alone at blood withdrawal. Repertoire sequencing was used to test whether CD8+ T cell activation and differentiation in Susac syndrome was antigen driven.

RNA was extracted using the RNeasy kit, and about 0.45 to 1 microgram was reverse transcribed with random hexamers. The immunoSEQ multiplex PCR assay, covering 54 Vbeta and 13 Jbeta segments, was used to amplify TCR beta CDR3 regions. To correct PCR amplification bias, a synthetic template baseline was used for both primer optimization and computational correction. The paper's data handling went like this. Reads were assigned to V, D and J genes according to IMGT and analyzed in immunoSEQ Analyzer, with only productive sequences retained. To calculate clonality, Shannon entropy was normalized by log2 of the number of productive unique sequences and then subtracted from one. For each patient and control, public and private clones were evaluated among the 100 most prevalent clones. A clone was defined as Susac-specific if it was absent from the healthy and MS cohorts, from more than 850 published viral clones and from other ImmuneACCESS disease sequences. TCRdb's own reprocessing of the public reads used fastp at Q25 and MiXCR and kept productive beta chains. Rows with a matching CDR3 protein are joined into one entry that keeps the most common DNA and genes. TCRdb assigned the V and J calls; the authors' analysis was not used. This sample is represented by about 76,000 distinct CDR3 sequences; 80% to 95% of them were singletons. Less than 0.55% of the sample lies in the top ten.

From the germline V gene, CDR1 is MDHEN and CDR2 is SYDVKM. The junction shows trimming of 4 bases on V and 0 bases on J, and the gene matches do not reach 9 bases of it. Its CDR3 holds 16 amino acids, cysteine through phenylalanine. The read is trimmed to its CDR3 DNA, 48 bases read in frame from base 1. Peripheral blood CD8+ and CD4+ T cells from healthy donors, Susac syndrome patients and multiple sclerosis patients were profiled using high-throughput TCR beta sequencing. The Susac syndrome patients fulfilled recently defined diagnostic criteria for definite or probable disease. Bulk CD8+ and CD4+ T cells were purified by magnetic negative isolation, whereas CD8+ TEMRA cells were enriched by FACS. Blood was collected in EDTA tubes and processed within 24 hours, with PBMCs isolated through density gradient centrifugation. PBMCs destined for TCR sequencing were cryopreserved in liquid nitrogen and later thawed in a 37 °C water bath. The sorted or isolated CD4+, CD8+ and CD8+ TEMRA cells reached a purity of at least 90%.

General study outcomes and caveats: The study acknowledged that relatively few individuals were included in the TCR sequencing and HLA analysis. Clonal expansion was observed in Susac syndrome CD8+ repertoires, with the highest expansion in CD8+ TEMRA cells and greater expansion in clinically active than in remitting patients. Approximately 15 Susac-specific public clones were identified in the total CD8+ repertoire, and roughly five Susac-specific public clones were identified in the CD8+ TEMRA repertoire.

What was sequenced was CD8+ T cells from PBMCs. This TCR was sampled from a human donor with Susac syndrome. The rearranged segments are TRBV28 and TRBJ2-7; 7 nucleotides in the junction match TRBD1. Here the CDR3 is given as CASSSGPTGYSYEQYF. The nucleotide sequence is given as TGTGCCAGCAGTTCAGGCCCGACAGGGTACTCCTACGAGCAGTACTTC. The full variable domain, with segments outside the CDR3 supplied by the reference TRBV28 and TRBJ2-7 proteins, appears as DVKVTQSSRYLVKRTGEKVFLECVQDMDHENMFWYRQDPGLGLRLIYFSYDVKMKEKGDIPEGYSVSREKKERFSLILESASTNQTSMYLCASSSGPTGYSYEQYFGPGTRLTVT.